This T cell receptor beta chain derives from a study of T cell responses to AZD1222 COVID-19 vaccine. Findings and limits, study-wide: Donors in the cohort were predominantly white British and more often female, and clonal diversity was possibly underestimated. Mapped onto spike, vaccine-associated CD4 TCRs spanned it and were dominant at 160-218 and 743-854.

TCRdb's copy holds only in-frame clones and misses some; the assay was immunoSEQ multiplex PCR. The sample lists under 70,000 clones, roughly 88% occurring once. In the case of this clone: Its antigen remains unknown.

This TCR came from an adult in good health. Here the sequenced sample was peripheral blood, taken on day 0 of AZD1222 vaccination.

CDR3 in amino acids: CASSFPTSGSGHGELFF. For the CDR3, the DNA is TGTGCCAGCAGTTTTCCGACTAGCGGGAGTGGTCACGGGGAGCTGTTTTTT. The V and J genes are TRBV27 and TRBJ2-2; 12 nucleotides align to TRBD2. Germline CDR1 is MNHEY and CDR2 is SMNVEV (reference sequence). The CDR3 consists of 17 residues. V lost 3 bases to trimming and J lost 7 bases; unmatched junction nucleotides: 9.